This paragraph reports one T cell receptor beta chain. Negative isolation was used for CD8+ and CD4+ T cells, and FACS enrichment was applied to TEMRA cells. Germline loops: CDR1 MNHNY, CDR2 SVGAGI (reference sequence). The CDR3 length is 13 residues. Between the trimmed V and J ends, which lost 5 bases and 6 bases, there was a span of 11 bases. An input of about 0.5 to 1 ug of RNA was subjected to reverse transcription using random hexamers. Multiplex immunoSEQ PCR targeted 54 Vbeta and 13 Jbeta TCR beta segments. TCRdb recomputed calls from the immunoSEQ multiplex PCR reads with MiXCR, one row per CDR3 protein. The sample lists about 150,000 distinct CDR3 sequences; around 95% were seen once. The entry originates in a study of CD8 T cells in Susac syndrome.

Sequences were obtained from CD8+ T cells from PBMCs. The origin of this receptor is a human donor with multiple sclerosis. The rearrangement uses TRBV6-6 and TRBJ1-5, with D tentatively TRBD1 (5 bases). The CDR3 region has the DNA TGTGCCAGCAGTGGTACTGGGGGTCAGCCCCAGCATTTT. Its translation is CASSGTGGQPQHF.